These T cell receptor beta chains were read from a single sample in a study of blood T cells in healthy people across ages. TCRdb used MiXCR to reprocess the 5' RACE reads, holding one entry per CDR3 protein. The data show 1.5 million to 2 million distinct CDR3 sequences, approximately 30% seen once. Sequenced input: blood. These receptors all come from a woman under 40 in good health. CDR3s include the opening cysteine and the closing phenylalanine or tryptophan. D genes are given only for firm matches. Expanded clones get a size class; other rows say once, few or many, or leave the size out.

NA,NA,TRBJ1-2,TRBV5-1,TGCGCCAGCAGCTTTACTACGACAGACCCTAGAGGCTACACCTTC,CASSFTTTDPRGYTF
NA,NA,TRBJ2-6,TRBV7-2,TGTGCCAGCAGCGTGATATACCTCTCTGGGGCCAACGTCCTGACTTTC,CASSVIYLSGANVLTF
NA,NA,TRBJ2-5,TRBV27,TGTGCCAGCAAGGACCCCGGAGGCGGGACCCAAGAGACCCAGTACTTC,CASKDPGGGTQETQYF
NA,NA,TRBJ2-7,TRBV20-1,TGCAGTGCCCGGGGTTTAATTGGATACGAGCAGTACTTC,CSARGLIGYEQYF
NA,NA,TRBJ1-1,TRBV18,TGTGCCAGCTCACCACCGGTGAGGGGAGCTTTCTTT,CASSPPVRGAFF
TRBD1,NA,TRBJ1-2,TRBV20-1,TGCAGTGCCACCCCAGGGGGGGATGGCTACACCTTC,CSATPGGDGYTF
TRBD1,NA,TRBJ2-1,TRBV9,TGTGCCAGCAGCGTTGCCGGGACAGGGGTATATGAGCAGTTCTTC,CASSVAGTGVYEQFF
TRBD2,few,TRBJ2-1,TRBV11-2,TGTGCCAGCAGCTGGACTAGCGGGGGGGCTTATGATGAGCAGTTCTTC,CASSWTSGGAYDEQFF
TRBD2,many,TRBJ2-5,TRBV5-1,TGCGCCAGCAGCTTGGGTCTAGCGGTAGAGACCCAGTACTTC,CASSLGLAVETQYF
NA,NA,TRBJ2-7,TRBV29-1,TGCAGCGTTGTCGGGGCCGACTACGAGCAGGACTTC,CSVVGADYEQDF
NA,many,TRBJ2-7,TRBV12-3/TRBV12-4,TGTGCCAGCACCCCGACAGGAGTCTACGAGCAGTACTTC,CASTPTGVYEQYF
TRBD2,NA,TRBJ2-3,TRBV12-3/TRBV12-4,TGTGCCAGCAGTTTAAGACTAGCGGGACTGTGGGGAGATGCGCAGTATTTT,CASSLRLAGLWGDAQYF
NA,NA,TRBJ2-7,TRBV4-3,TGCGCCAGCAGCCAAGAAAACAACAGGGAGCAGTACTTC,CASSQENNREQYF
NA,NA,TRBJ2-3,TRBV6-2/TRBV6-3,TGTGCCAGCAGACGGGGGAATACAGATACGCAGTATTTT,CASRRGNTDTQYF
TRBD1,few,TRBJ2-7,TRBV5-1,TGCGCCAGCAGCGCCCAGGGACAGGGACTCGAGCAGTACTTC,CASSAQGQGLEQYF
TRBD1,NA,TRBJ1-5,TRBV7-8,TGTGCCAGCAGCTTAGTGGAGGGACAGGGACGGTCTCAGCCCCAGCATTTT,CASSLVEGQGRSQPQHF
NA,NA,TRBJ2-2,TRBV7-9,TGTGCCAGCAGCTTAGCGCCGGGGGCCCCCGGGGAGCTGTTTTTT,CASSLAPGAPGELFF
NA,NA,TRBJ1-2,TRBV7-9,TGTGCCAGCAGCTTAATACATGTCTTTAACTATGGCTACACCTTC,CASSLIHVFNYGYTF
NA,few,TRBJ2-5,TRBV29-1,TGCAGCGTTGAATACAGCTCCCGTTCCCAAAAGACCCAGTACTTC,CSVEYSSRSQKTQYF
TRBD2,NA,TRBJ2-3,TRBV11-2,TGTGCCAGCAGCTTACTGGCGGGAGACAAGACGCAGTATTTT,CASSLLAGDKTQYF
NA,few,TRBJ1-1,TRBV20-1,TGCAGTGCTAGTGTCACCCCGAACACTGAAGCTTTCTTT,CSASVTPNTEAFF
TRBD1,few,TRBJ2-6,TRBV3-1,TGTGCCAGCAGCTCCCTGGACAGGTCCTCCCCCTCTGGGGCCAACGTCCTGACTTTC,CASSSLDRSSPSGANVLTF
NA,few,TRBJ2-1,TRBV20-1,TGCAGTGCTAGAGAACAGGCTTACTACAATGAGCAGTTCTTC,CSAREQAYYNEQFF
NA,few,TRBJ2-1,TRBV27,TGTGCCAGCAGTTTAAGTCAGTACTTTGATGAGCAGTTCTTC,CASSLSQYFDEQFF
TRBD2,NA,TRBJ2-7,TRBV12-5,TGTGCTAGTGGTGGAAACGGGAGGGTTGGCCATGAGCAGTACTTC,CASGGNGRVGHEQYF
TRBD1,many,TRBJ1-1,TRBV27,TGCGCCAGCAGCTTGGACAGGGTGAACACTGAAGCTTTCTTT,CASSLDRVNTEAFF
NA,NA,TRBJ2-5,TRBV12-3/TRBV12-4,TGTGCCAGCAGTTCCCCCGGGTACGAGCGGTACTTC,CASSSPGYERYF
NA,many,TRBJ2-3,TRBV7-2,TGTGCCAGCAGCAACCAGATCACAGATACGCAGTATTTT,CASSNQITDTQYF
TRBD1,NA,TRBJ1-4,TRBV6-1,TGTGCCAGCAGCGATACAGGGGACTGGAATGAAAAACTGTTTTTT,CASSDTGDWNEKLFF
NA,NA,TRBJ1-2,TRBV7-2,TGTGCCAGCAGCCCGCGGGGGGGTCTCTACACCTTC,CASSPRGGLYTF
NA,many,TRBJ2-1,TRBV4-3,TGCGCCAGCAGCCAAGAGGTCGGGCCTGCCTACAATGAGCAGTTCTTC,CASSQEVGPAYNEQFF
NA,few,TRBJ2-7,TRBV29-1,TGCAGCGTTGAAGATGGCAACAGGGATGAGCAGTACTTC,CSVEDGNRDEQYF
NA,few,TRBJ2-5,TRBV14,TGTGCCAGCAGCCAAGTGGTTTGGGAGACCCAGTACTTC,CASSQVVWETQYF
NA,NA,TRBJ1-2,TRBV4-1,TGCGCCAGCAGCCAAGATCGATGGTACCAAGATGGCTACACCTTC,CASSQDRWYQDGYTF
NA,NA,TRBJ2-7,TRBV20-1,TGCAGTGCTAGAGATGGTAGCGTAGGGTACGAGCAGTACTTC,CSARDGSVGYEQYF
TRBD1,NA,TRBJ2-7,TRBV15,TGTGCCACCAGCAGGACGACAGGGGGCCGGGAGCAGTACTTC,CATSRTTGGREQYF
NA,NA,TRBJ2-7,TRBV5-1,TGCGCCAGCAGCTTGTGGGTTGCAAGTACCTACGAGCAGTACTTC,CASSLWVASTYEQYF
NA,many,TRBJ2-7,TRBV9,TGTGCCAGCAGCGTAGGGGGGAGCGAGCAGTACTTC,CASSVGGSEQYF
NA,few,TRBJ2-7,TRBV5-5,TGTGCCAGCAGCTTAGGTAGCCCAGGGGTGGTTCCCTACGAGCAGTACTTC,CASSLGSPGVVPYEQYF
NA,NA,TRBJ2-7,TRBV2,TGTGCCAGCAAAGGAAGACAGAGCCAGAGCTACGAGCAGTACTTC,CASKGRQSQSYEQYF
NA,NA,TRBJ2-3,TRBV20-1,TGCAGTGCCCCCGGACGGGGGGCTAGCACAGATACGCAGTATTTT,CSAPGRGASTDTQYF
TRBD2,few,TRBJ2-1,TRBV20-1,TGCAGTGCTAGAGATATTAGTCGGGCGGGAGGGCCTGGTGAGCAGTTCTTC,CSARDISRAGGPGEQFF
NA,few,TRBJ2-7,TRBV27,TGTGCCAGCATCCGCAGTAGTGGGGCTAACTACGAGCAGTACTTC,CASIRSSGANYEQYF
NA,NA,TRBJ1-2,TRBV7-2,TGTGCCAGCAGCGCCCCCTTAAGGGCCGGATGGGGCTACACCTTC,CASSAPLRAGWGYTF
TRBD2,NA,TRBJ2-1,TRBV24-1,TGTGCCACCAGTGAGCCTAGCGGGGGAAATGAGCAGTTCTTC,CATSEPSGGNEQFF
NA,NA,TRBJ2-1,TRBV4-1,TGCGCCAGCAGCCACCAAGGGATTAGCGCTGACAATGAGCAGTTCTTC,CASSHQGISADNEQFF
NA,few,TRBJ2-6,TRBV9,TGTGCCAGCAGCGTAGAAAGAGGGGCCGGGGCCAACGTCCTGACTTTC,CASSVERGAGANVLTF
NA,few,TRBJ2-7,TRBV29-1,TGCAGCGTTGGGTTAGCGGTCTACGAGCAGTACTTC,CSVGLAVYEQYF
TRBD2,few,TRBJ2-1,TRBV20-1,TGCAGTGCTAGAGGATTAGCGGGAGTTAGAGGCCCCTACAATGAGCAGTTCTTC,CSARGLAGVRGPYNEQFF
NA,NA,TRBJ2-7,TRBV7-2,TGTGCCAGCAGCCAGAGCCGAGGTAGGCAGTACTTC,CASSQSRGRQYF
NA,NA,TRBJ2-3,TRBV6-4,TGTGCCAGCAGTGACCTAGATCCAGATACGCAGTATTTT,CASSDLDPDTQYF
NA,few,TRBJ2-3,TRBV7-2,TGTGCCAGCAGCGCACGACTGAGACTCAGCACAGATACGCAGTATTTT,CASSARLRLSTDTQYF
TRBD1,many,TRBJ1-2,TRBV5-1,TGTGCCAGCAGCTTTGACAGGGGTGGCTACACCTTC,CASSFDRGGYTF